The clone carrying this TCR beta chain was seen a few times. Its antigen is unknown. This entry is derived from a study of vaccination and CD4 T cells after COVID-19. Study overall: Vaccinees got either two BNT162b2 doses or two mRNA-1273 doses.

Stated treatment: approximately nine-day PBMC culture with coronavirus spike peptide pools or control peptides (ViraFEST assay). The study sequenced cultured CD4+ T cell DNA using the Oncomine TCR Beta short-read assay. It was from cultured CD4+ T cells that genomic DNA was extracted. TCRdb analysed the PCR reads with MiXCR anew, one entry per CDR3 protein. The profile shows 17,000 or so distinct CDR3 sequences, 30% to 45% of them singletons. Sequencing was performed on CD4+ T cells from blood, cultured in vitro. This receptor was taken from a human donor who had recovered from COVID-19.

The CDR3 DNA is TGTGCCAGCAGCCCGGGATTCGCGGGAGGGCTTTACGAGCAGTACTTC. Residues: CASSPGFAGGLYEQYF. J is TRBJ2-7 and V is TRBV7-2; 9 nucleotides agree with TRBD2. The junction had 12 bases not matched to a gene; V was cut back by 5 bases and J by 4 bases. The CDR3 runs to 16 residues. Germline V gene sequence: CDR1 SGHTA, CDR2 FQGNSA. The full variable domain, with the rest looked up from reference TRBV7-2 and TRBJ2-7, is GAGVSQSPSNKVTEKGKDVELRCDPISGHTALYWYRQSLGQGLEFLIYFQGNSAPDKSGLPSDRFSAERTGGSVSTLTIQRTQQEDSAVYLCASSPGFAGGLYEQYFGPGTRLTVT.